One sample yielded the 15 T cell receptor beta chains listed below, sequenced in a study of OX40 agonist ivuxolimab in advanced cancers. Data came from immunoSEQ multiplex PCR; TCRdb stores just in-frame clones and leaves some out. The data contain 65,000 to 70,000 clones, roughly 90% of them singletons. The material sequenced was CD4+ or CD8+ T cells sorted from blood, taken in a trial of the OX40 agonist ivuxolimab. The origin of the receptors is an adult with an advanced solid tumor such as melanoma, head and neck, liver or kidney cancer.

The chain carries TRBV6-5 and TRBJ1-5; D might be TRBD1 (5 bases). This CDR3 is 14 amino acids long. Trimming stripped 2 bases from V and 8 bases from J, with 13 bases between. Per germline, CDR1 MNHEY and CDR2 SVGAGI. The CDR3 loop reads CASSYRGVKKPQHF. The CDR3 bases are TGTGCCAGCAGTTACCGGGGGGTAAAAAAGCCCCAGCATTTT.

This clone was recorded once. The V call is TRBV7-3, the J call TRBJ2-1; the match to TRBD2 covers 12 bases. The CDR3 sequence is 15 residues long. Germline trimming cut 5 bases from V and 7 bases from J; bases unmatched to any gene: 6. CDR1 and CDR2 (germline): SGHTA, FQGTGA. CDR3 loop: CASSLLAGGGNEQFF. The CDR3 DNA reads as TGTGCCAGCAGCCTCCTAGCGGGAGGGGGAAATGAGCAGTTCTTC.

V and J are TRBV18 and TRBJ2-7; 9 bases match TRBD2. The CDR3 runs to 16 residues. V lost 3 bases to trimming and J lost 3 bases; unmatched junction nucleotides: 9. Germline V gene data show CDR1 as KGHSH and CDR2 as LQKENI. In nucleotides, the CDR3 is TGTGCCAGCTCACCCCCCGGGGTTAGCGGGGGCTACGAGCAGTACTTC. Amino acids: CASSPPGVSGGYEQYF.

The V gene is TRBV2, the J gene TRBJ1-1; D gene ambiguous. V lost 6 bases to trimming and J lost 9 bases, with 14 bases between them. This CDR3 has 12 amino acids. Germline CDR1 is SNHLY and CDR2 is FYNNEI. CDR3 residues: CASSDTSTKAFF. The CDR3 DNA follows: TGTGCCAGCAGCGATACAAGCACCAAAGCTTTCTTT.

This sequence joins TRBV28 and TRBJ2-5, with D maybe TRBD2 (7 bases). Germline CDR1 reads MDHEN; CDR2 reads SYDVKM. The CDR3 length is 18 residues. Deletions cut 6 bases from V and 5 bases from J, with 28 bases between. The CDR3 loop is CASRTAGAKGGGRETQYF. In DNA form, the CDR3 reads TGTGCCAGCAGAACCGCGGGGGCAAAAGGTGGGGGCCGGGAGACCCAGTACTTC.

This chain joins TRBV27 and TRBJ2-1; 10 nucleotides align to TRBD2. The V segment lost 1 base and the J segment 6 bases; nucleotides outside the gene matches: 9. CDR3 size: 17 residues. Germline CDR1 reads MNHEY; CDR2 reads SMNVEV (reference sequence). The CDR3 loop reads CASSLYSSGGAGNEQFF. The DNA for the CDR3 is TGTGCCAGCAGTTTATATTCCAGCGGGGGGGCCGGCAATGAGCAGTTCTTC.

V gene TRBV4-1 combines with J gene TRBJ2-1; D gene ambiguous. V was pared by 1 base and J by 4 bases, with 14 bases between. Germline lookup yields CDR1 MGHRA and CDR2 YSYEKL. The CDR3 totals 16 residues. CDR3 residues: CASSQGSGGRYNEQFF. The CDR3 coding sequence is TGCGCCAGCAGCCAAGGGTCCGGTGGACGGTACAATGAGCAGTTCTTC.

The chain recombines TRBV11-1 with TRBJ2-7, with TRBD2 matching over 10 bases. CDR3 length equals 14 residues. CDR1 SGHAT and CDR2 FQDESV come from the germline V gene (reference sequence). With V trimmed by 3 bases and J by 2 bases, 1 base remained unmatched. The CDR3 sequence: CASSFTSGAYEQYF. CDR3 sequence (DNA): TGTGCCAGCAGCTTTACTAGCGGGGCCTACGAGCAGTACTTC.

This chain joins TRBV28 and TRBJ1-5; D gene uncertain. Trimming cost V 6 bases and J 4 bases, with 7 bases left between them. The CDR3 length is 12 residues. The germline gives CDR1 MDHEN, CDR2 SYDVKM. CDR3 in amino acids: CASRPKNQPQHF. DNA of the CDR3: TGTGCCAGCAGACCCAAAAATCAGCCCCAGCATTTT.

V and J are TRBV6-1 and TRBJ1-1, with D tentatively TRBD1 (6 bases). This CDR3 has 15 amino acids. V was cut by 0 bases and J by 4 bases, with 12 bases left in between. Germline V CDR1 and CDR2: MNHNS, SASEGT. The DNA for the CDR3 is TGTGCCAGCAGTGAAGCACTGGGGGCGGGCACTGAAGCTTTCTTT. Translating it yields CASSEALGAGTEAFF.

This chain joins TRBV18 and TRBJ1-5, with D tentatively TRBD1 (5 bases). This CDR3 has 16 amino acids. Deletions cut 4 bases from V and 7 bases from J, with 20 bases between. The germline CDR1 and CDR2 sequences are KGHSH and LQKENI. CDR3 sequence reads: CASSREMVGPRQPQHF. DNA for the CDR3: TGTGCCAGCTCACGGGAGATGGTGGGGCCCCGGCAGCCCCAGCATTTT.

This chain uses TRBV6-5 with TRBJ2-7; a possible D gene is TRBD1 (7 bases). CDR1 is MNHEY and CDR2 is SVGAGI in the germline V gene. The V end lost 6 bases, the J end lost 4 bases, and 13 bases lay between the germline ends. The CDR3 loop spans 13 amino acids. CDR3 nucleotide sequence: TGTGCCAGCAGCCGGGAGACAGGGTACGAGCAGTACTTC. Translating gives CASSRETGYEQYF.

V and J are TRBV14 and TRBJ2-7; D is undetermined. V was trimmed by 1 base and J by 4 bases, leaving 5 bases between them. This CDR3 comprises 12 residues. Germline values: CDR1 SGHDN, CDR2 FVKESK. The CDR3 region has the DNA TGTGCCAGCAGCCAAGGGTGGTACGAGCAGTACTTC. Translating gives CASSQGWYEQYF. Together with reference TRBV14 and TRBJ2-7, the CDR3 gives the full variable domain: EAGVTQFPSHSVIEKGQTVTLRCDPISGHDNLYWYRRVMGKEIKFLLHFVKESKQDESGMPNNRFLAERTGGTYSTLKVQPAELEDSGVYFCASSQGWYEQYFGPGTRLTVT.

V gene TRBV11-2 combines with J gene TRBJ2-1; the D call may be TRBD1 or TRBD2 (6 bases each). Trimming pared 1 base from V and 10 bases from J, leaving 17 bases between. From germline, CDR1 is SGHAT and CDR2 FQNNGV. CDR3 size: 15 residues. The CDR3 DNA sequence: TGTGCCAGCAGCTTAGTCGGGACTGGGGGCGAGGAGCAGTTCTTC. Translated: CASSLVGTGGEEQFF.

This clone has more than one count but fewer than ten. The chain uses TRBV4-1 and TRBJ1-5; D is unresolved. The V end was cut by 0 bases, the J end by 4 bases, with 10 bases between. CDR1 and CDR2 from the germline V gene are MGHRA and YSYEKL. The CDR3 extends over 15 amino acids. CDR3 sequence: CASSQDAAANQPQHF. CDR3 coding DNA: TGCGCCAGCAGCCAAGATGCGGCAGCGAATCAGCCCCAGCATTTT.